This entry lists 32 T cell receptor beta chains sequenced from one sample in a study of blood T cell repertoires in COVID-19. The protocol was immunoSEQ multiplex PCR, while the TCRdb copy is restricted to in-frame clones and leaves out a portion. This table holds hundreds of thousands of clones, roughly nine tenths found once. Sequences were obtained from peripheral blood. The receptors shown here come from a man between 18 and 29 years old with COVID-19, enrolled during active disease.

This clone occurred once. The chain couples TRBV25-1 to TRBJ1-6; D call uncertain. V was trimmed by 1 base and J by 7 bases, leaving 5 bases between them. Germline V gene sequence: CDR1 MGHDK, CDR2 SYGVNS. The CDR3 totals 13 residues. The CDR3 is CASSELENSPLHF. DNA of the CDR3: TGTGCCAGCAGTGAATTGGAGAATTCACCCCTCCACTTT.

The chain combines TRBV12-5 with TRBJ2-3; 7 bases agree with TRBD2. Unmatched junction bases numbered 3, after V lost 9 bases and J lost 0 bases. The germline gives CDR1 LGHNT, CDR2 FRNRAP. The length of the CDR3 is 13 residues. The CDR3 protein is CASLGGSTDTQYF. In nucleotides, the CDR3 is TGTGCTAGCCTCGGGGGGAGCACAGATACGCAGTATTTT.

The V call is TRBV6-5, the J call TRBJ2-7; D is ambiguous. V was clipped by 4 bases and J by 3 bases, with 10 bases between them. The length of the CDR3 is 13 residues. The V gene's germline CDR1 is MNHEY and CDR2 SVGAGI. CDR3: CASSSMALYEQYF. The CDR3 coding sequence is TGTGCCAGCAGTTCGATGGCCCTCTACGAGCAGTACTTC.

The J gene is TRBJ2-7, the V gene TRBV7-9; 8 positions match TRBD2. The CDR3 totals 15 residues. Per the germline V gene, CDR1 is SEHNR and CDR2 is FQNEAQ (reference sequence). Germline trimming cut 1 base from V and 2 bases from J; bases unmatched to any gene: 4. The DNA for the CDR3 is TGTGCCAGCAGCTTAGGTGTGGGACTAGCCTACGAGCAGTACTTC. Translating gives CASSLGVGLAYEQYF.

This clone was counted once. V is TRBV5-6 and J is TRBJ2-5; 9 nucleotides match TRBD1. The CDR3 totals 15 residues. CDR1 and CDR2 from the germline V gene are SGHDT and YYEEEE. V lost 2 bases, J lost 10 bases, and 12 bases stayed unmatched. The CDR3: CASSFGTGSTGGQYF. DNA of the CDR3: TGTGCCAGCAGCTTCGGGACAGGGTCGACCGGAGGCCAGTACTTC.

This clone was detected only a few times. The chain uses TRBV7-9 and TRBJ2-3; 7 bases fit TRBD1. The CDR3 runs 18 residues. Germline V gives CDR1 SEHNR, CDR2 FQNEAQ (reference sequence). V lost 1 base to trimming and J lost 3 bases; unmatched junction nucleotides: 13. CDR3 DNA sequence: TGTGCCAGCAGCTTAGGGCGAGGGACAGCTCGTACGACAGATACGCAGTATTTT. It translates to CASSLGRGTARTTDTQYF.

The genes are TRBV5-1 and TRBJ1-3, with 8 bases identical to TRBD1. The CDR3 has 13 amino acids. Germline-derived CDR1 and CDR2 are SGHRS and YFSETQ. The V gene end was trimmed by 4 bases and the J gene end by 9 bases; junction bases not matched to a gene: 6. The CDR3 sequence: CASSVDRESTIYF. The CDR3 bases are TGCGCCAGCAGCGTGGACAGGGAGTCCACCATATATTTT. Full variable domain (missing parts from reference TRBV5-1 and TRBJ1-3): KAGVTQTPRYLIKTRGQQVTLSCSPISGHRSVSWYQQTPGQGLQFLFEYFSETQRNKGNFPGRFSGRQFSNSRSEMNVSTLELGDSALYLCASSVDRESTIYFGEGSWLTVV.

The rearrangement uses TRBV27 and TRBJ2-2, with 8 bases lining up with TRBD2. The CDR3 sequence is 17 residues long. Germline values: CDR1 MNHEY, CDR2 SMNVEV (reference sequence). V was clipped by 8 bases and J by 6 bases; unmatched bases: 17. The chain's CDR3 is CASLSTRGRGGSGELFF. The DNA of the CDR3 is TGTGCCAGCCTAAGCACCCGGGGACGGGGGGGCTCCGGGGAGCTGTTTTTT.

The CDR3: CASSWGGTGTNEQFF. In DNA form, the CDR3 reads TGTGCCAGCAGTTGGGGCGGGACAGGGACCAATGAGCAGTTCTTC. The rearrangement uses TRBV6-5 and TRBJ2-1; 9 bases match TRBD1. The germline CDR1 and CDR2 sequences are MNHEY and SVGAGI. The CDR3 spans 15 residues. Trimming removed 4 bases from V and 6 bases from J; junction bases left unmatched: 7.

The chain is built from TRBV19 and TRBJ2-1; D gene uncertain. Trimming took off 4 bases at V and 2 bases at J, with 6 bases between the two ends. The CDR3 totals 13 residues. CDR1 is LNHDA and CDR2 is SQIVND in the germline V gene (reference sequence). CDR3 amino acids: CASSTSTYNEQFF. In nucleotides, the CDR3 is TGTGCCAGTAGTACTAGTACCTACAATGAGCAGTTCTTC. The full variable domain, in which reference TRBV19 and TRBJ2-1 provide the parts outside the CDR3, is DGGITQSPKYLFRKEGQNVTLSCEQNLNHDAMYWYRQDPGQGLRLIYYSQIVNDFQKGDIAEGYSVSREKKESFPLTVTSAQKNPTAFYLCASSTSTYNEQFFGPGTRLTVL.

The chain uses TRBV5-6 and TRBJ2-2; tentative D call: TRBD2 (5 bases). V lost 0 bases and J lost 6, with 6 bases in between. Per the germline V gene, CDR1 is SGHDT and CDR2 is YYEEEE. CDR3 length: 13 residues. The CDR3 coding sequence is TGTGCCAGCAGCTTGGTACTAGCCGGGGAGCTGTTTTTT. It encodes CASSLVLAGELFF.

This sequence joins TRBV5-4 and TRBJ1-1; 7 bases line up with TRBD1. The junction had 11 bases not matched to a gene; V was cut back by 4 bases and J by 5 bases. Germline V gene lookup returns CDR1 SGHNT and CDR2 YYREEE (reference sequence). The CDR3 runs to 15 residues. CDR3 in DNA: TGTGCCAGCAGCGCCCGACAGGGTGGATTAACTGAAGCTTTCTTT. Translating it yields CASSARQGGLTEAFF.

This clone came up a few times. The chain links TRBV3-1 (or the pseudogene TRBV3-2) to TRBJ1-2; D is unclear. CDR1 LGHDT and CDR2 YNNKEL come from the germline V gene (reference sequence). Trimming removed 0 bases from V and 7 bases from J, with 9 bases in between. CDR3 length equals 13 residues. The CDR3 DNA reads TGTGCCAGCAGCCAAGAACTTAACCCTGGCTACACCTTC. This codes for CASSQELNPGYTF.

This clone was detected only once. This chain joins TRBV19 and TRBJ2-5, with 9 bases aligning to TRBD1. In germline, CDR1 is LNHDA, CDR2 SQIVND (reference sequence). V trimming: 3 bases; J trimming: 7 bases; junction bases outside the gene matches: 15. The CDR3 extends over 17 amino acids. The DNA for the CDR3 is TGTGCCAGTAGTATCTCCGGGACAGGGCTTTTCATCGGGACCCAGTACTTC. Encoded protein: CASSISGTGLFIGTQYF. Filled out from reference TRBV19 and TRBJ2-5, the complete variable domain reads DGGITQSPKYLFRKEGQNVTLSCEQNLNHDAMYWYRQDPGQGLRLIYYSQIVNDFQKGDIAEGYSVSREKKESFPLTVTSAQKNPTAFYLCASSISGTGLFIGTQYFGPGTRLLVL.

V usage is TRBV25-1 and J usage is TRBJ2-2; D is possibly TRBD2 (7 bases). From germline, CDR1 is MGHDK and CDR2 SYGVNS. V dropped 6 bases and J dropped 9 bases, with 20 bases sitting between them. This CDR3 contains 15 residues. The CDR3 DNA is TGTGCCAGCAGCAAATCACAGGGAGGGTCCCGGGAGCTGTTTTTT. It yields the protein CASSKSQGGSRELFF. Filled out from reference TRBV25-1 and TRBJ2-2, the complete variable domain reads EADIYQTPRYLVIGTGKKITLECSQTMGHDKMYWYQQDPGMELHLIHYSYGVNSTEKGDLSSESTVSRIRTEHFPLTLESARPSHTSQYLCASSKSQGGSRELFFGEGSRLTVL.

This chain uses TRBV5-5 with TRBJ1-5; the D is unclear. CDR1 is SGHKS, CDR2 YYEKEE, per germline (reference sequence). Trimming stripped 4 bases from V and 5 bases from J, with 13 bases between. This CDR3 spans 14 amino acids. The CDR3 nucleotides are TGTGCCAGCAGCCACGTGGCAGGCGATCAGCCCCAGCATTTT. The encoded protein is CASSHVAGDQPQHF.

The rearrangement joins TRBV11-2 to TRBJ2-3, with 8 bases lining up with TRBD2. The CDR3 has 15 amino acids. Unmatched junction bases numbered 1, after V lost 1 base and J lost 1 base. Germline V gives CDR1 SGHAT, CDR2 FQNNGV. The CDR3 bases are TGTGCCAGCAGCTTAGTTAGCGGGGGCACAGATACGCAGTATTTT. Translated, it gives CASSLVSGGTDTQYF.

The chain carries TRBV6-5 and TRBJ2-3; TRBD2 agrees at 14 bases. The CDR3 spans 15 residues. CDR1 is MNHEY and CDR2 is SVGAGI in the germline V gene. V shed 6 bases, J shed 5 bases, and the junction held 4 bases outside the gene matches. The DNA of the CDR3 is TGTGCCAGCAGGTCCGGACTAGCGGGGGGAGATACGCAGTATTTT. This gives the protein CASRSGLAGGDTQYF.

The V gene is TRBV25-1, the J gene TRBJ2-3, with D uncertain. The CDR3 covers 12 residues. V was shortened by 8 bases and J by 2 bases, with 8 bases between the two germline ends. Germline V gene lookup returns CDR1 MGHDK and CDR2 SYGVNS. The CDR3 DNA follows: TGTGCCAGCTCAAAGCTCACAGATACGCAGTATTTT. Translated, it gives CASSKLTDTQYF.

In nucleotides, the CDR3 is TGTGCCAGCAGCTTAGGTCTAACAGATGAAAAACTGTTTTTT. Amino acid sequence: CASSLGLTDEKLFF. The rearrangement joins TRBV7-2 to TRBJ1-4; no reliable D call. This CDR3 spans 14 amino acids. Trimming took off 1 base at V and 6 bases at J, with 9 bases between the two ends. CDR1 SGHTA and CDR2 FQGNSA come from the germline V gene.

Here the CDR3 reads CASRRTGLWNGYTF. As DNA, the CDR3 is TGTGCCAGCAGGCGGACAGGCTTGTGGAATGGCTACACCTTC. The chain uses TRBV21-1 and TRBJ1-2; the table's D gene call, TRBD1, was not cross checked with the DNA. TRBV21-1 is assigned pseudogene status. This CDR3 region has 14 residues.

The chain has TRBV7-9 and TRBJ1-2; D gene ambiguous. In germline, CDR1 is SEHNR, CDR2 FQNEAQ (reference sequence). V lost 9 bases, J lost 2 bases, and 7 bases lay in between. This CDR3 contains 11 residues. The CDR3 DNA sequence: TGTGCCAGTTTCCGGAACTATGGCTACACCTTC. As protein: CASFRNYGYTF.

The chain combines TRBV7-8 with TRBJ1-3, with a possible D match to TRBD1 (6 bases). This CDR3 has 16 residues. Trimming stripped 1 base from V and 1 base from J, with 11 bases between. Germline loops: CDR1 SGHVS, CDR2 FQNEAQ. As DNA, the CDR3 is TGTGCCAGCAGCTTAGTCGGGGGGCGGTCTGGAAACACCATATATTTT. This encodes CASSLVGGRSGNTIYF.

V usage is TRBV13 and J usage is TRBJ2-7; D may be TRBD1 (5 bases). V dropped 4 bases and J dropped 3 bases, with 16 bases sitting between them. From germline, CDR1 is PRHDT and CDR2 FYEKMQ (reference sequence). This CDR3 comprises 15 residues. The CDR3 region is CASSSPADSNYEQYF. DNA of the CDR3: TGTGCCAGCAGCTCGCCTGCCGACAGTAACTACGAGCAGTACTTC.

The J gene is TRBJ1-1, the V gene TRBV7-8; possible D gene TRBD1, 5 bases. Germline assignment: CDR1 SGHVS and CDR2 FQNEAQ. The V gene lost 5 bases and the J gene lost 0 bases, with 13 bases spanning the gap. This CDR3 spans 15 amino acids. The CDR3 coding sequence is TGTGCCAGCAGCCCCAAGACAGTCATGAACACTGAAGCTTTCTTT. Translating it yields CASSPKTVMNTEAFF.

This clone was seen once. The chain has TRBV18 and TRBJ2-7, with TRBD1 as a possible D gene (5 bases). Trimming cost V 2 bases and J 1 base, with 12 bases left between them. The V gene's germline CDR1 is KGHSH and CDR2 LQKENI. The CDR3 runs to 15 residues. The chain's CDR3 is CASSPSRAGSYEQYF. The CDR3 bases are TGTGCCAGCTCACCATCGAGAGCAGGGTCCTACGAGCAGTACTTC.

This clone was found once. The chain's CDR3 is CASSFAAASYEQYF. The CDR3 DNA follows: TGTGCCAGCAGTTTCGCGGCGGCCTCCTACGAGCAGTACTTC. The V call is TRBV27, the J call TRBJ2-7; D gene unclear. Trimming pared 3 bases from V and 0 bases from J, leaving 9 bases between. Germline V CDR1 and CDR2: MNHEY, SMNVEV (reference sequence). This CDR3 spans 14 amino acids.

J is TRBJ1-1 and V is TRBV5-1; tentative D call: TRBD1 (6 bases). CDR1 and CDR2 from the germline V gene are SGHRS and YFSETQ. Trimming cost V 8 bases and J 1 base, with 15 bases left between them. The CDR3 length is 14 residues. CDR3 in amino acids: CASSGGMTNTEAFF. As DNA, the CDR3 is TGCGCCAGTTCGGGGGGCATGACGAACACTGAAGCTTTCTTT.

V and J are TRBV7-9 and TRBJ2-7; 10 bases are shared with TRBD1. V shed 4 bases and J 8 bases; nucleotides not matched to a gene: 23. CDR1 SEHNR and CDR2 FQNEAQ come from the germline V gene (reference sequence). The CDR3 sequence is 19 residues long. CDR3 sequence: CASSSVPGQGSGGTRKQYF. In DNA form, the CDR3 reads TGTGCCAGCAGCTCCGTCCCGGGACAGGGGTCTGGGGGGACTAGAAAGCAGTACTTC.

This rearrangement joins TRBV28 to TRBJ2-3; tentative D call: TRBD2 (5 bases). The V and J ends lost 1 base and 4 bases respectively, with 15 bases between them. CDR1 MDHEN and CDR2 SYDVKM come from the germline V gene. This CDR3 is 16 amino acids long. CDR3 nucleotide sequence: TGTGCCAGCAGTTTATTCTCCGGGGTGGGAGCAGATACGCAGTATTTT. It yields the protein CASSLFSGVGADTQYF.

Here the CDR3 DNA reads TGTGCCAGCAGCCAATACCGACAGGGAGACAAAAACATTCAGTACTTC. This sequence encodes CASSQYRQGDKNIQYF. This chain connects TRBV16 to TRBJ2-4, with 7 bases that match TRBD1. The CDR3 consists of 16 residues. V lost 1 base and J lost 3; bases outside the gene matches: 6. Per the germline V gene, CDR1 is KGHSY and CDR2 is FQNENV. Using reference TRBV16 and TRBJ2-4 for the parts outside the CDR3, the full variable domain is GEEVAQTPKHLVRGEGQKAKLYCAPIKGHSYVFWYQQVLKNEFKFLISFQNENVFDETGMPKERFSAKCLPNSPCSLEIQATKLEDSAVYFCASSQYRQGDKNIQYFGAGTRLSVL.

The chain has TRBV19 and TRBJ2-6; D gene ambiguous. This CDR3 comprises 15 residues. The V end lost 4 bases, the J end lost 0 bases, and 7 bases lay between the germline ends. From germline, CDR1 is LNHDA and CDR2 SQIVND (reference sequence). DNA for the CDR3: TGTGCCAGTAGTACCTCACACTCTGGGGCCAACGTCCTGACTTTC. Amino acids: CASSTSHSGANVLTF.